Each of the 16 T cell receptor beta chains below was sequenced from the same sample in a study of shared clonotypes between healthy human individuals (dated by TCRdb to the early 2020s). Receptor amplification or capture employed the immunoSEQ multiplex PCR assay. The table comes from immuneACCESS by way of TCRdb, which keeps in-frame sequences with V and J called. Part of the clones is missing from these tables; in studies checked, under half for an unresolved V gene and the rest for unknown reasons. The sample yields more than 2 million clones; around 95% were counted once. The top ten clonotypes cover about 0.13% of the sample. Sequenced sample: naive CD4+ T cells sorted from blood. The cell subset or site tag for this specimen amounts to: CD45RA+ positively selected. The receptors come from a man younger than 30 in good health.

The rearrangement uses TRBV5-1 and TRBJ1-4; 7 nucleotides align to TRBD1. The CDR3 covers 15 residues. V lost 0 bases, J lost 5 bases, and 4 bases stayed unmatched. Germline CDR1 SGHRS, CDR2 YFSETQ. CDR3 protein: CASSLEGQKNEKLFF. The CDR3 DNA is TGCGCCAGCAGCTTGGAGGGACAGAAAAATGAAAAACTGTTTTTT.

This sequence joins TRBV6-1 and TRBJ1-2; TRBD1 matches at 8 bases. Losses at the gene ends were 6 bases for V and 8 bases for J; bases not matched to a gene: 11. CDR3 length: 14 amino acids. Per germline, CDR1 MNHNS and CDR2 SASEGT. The CDR3 DNA sequence: TGTGCCAGCAGACTTGGACAGGGAGTGGAGGGCTACACCTTC. Encoded protein: CASRLGQGVEGYTF.

The CDR3: CASSRSEQETQYF. CDR3 sequence (DNA): TGTGCCAGCAGCAGATCGGAACAAGAGACCCAGTACTTC. V and J are TRBV11-2 and TRBJ2-5; D is unclear. Per germline, CDR1 SGHAT and CDR2 FQNNGV. The CDR3 runs to 13 residues. Trimming removed 5 bases at V and 2 bases at J, with 9 bases between.

This chain joins TRBV7-2 and TRBJ2-1; the match to TRBD2 covers 7 bases. Germline loops: CDR1 SGHTA, CDR2 FQGNSA. This CDR3 spans 16 amino acids. The V and J ends lost 4 bases and 2 bases, in that order; junction bases with no gene match: 8. CDR3 DNA sequence: TGTGCCAGCAGCTCCAGCGGGGCGGGAACCTACAATGAGCAGTTCTTC. This translates into CASSSSGAGTYNEQFF.

This clone was found once. The rearrangement uses TRBV7-6 and TRBJ2-2; 8 bases line up with TRBD2. V trimming: 0 bases; J trimming: 5 bases; junction bases outside the gene matches: 14. The germline V gene encodes CDR1 SGHVS and CDR2 FNYEAQ. The length of the CDR3 is 19 residues. CDR3 DNA: TGTGCCAGCAGCTTAGCCACTACACCAGCGGGAGTTGATACCGGGGAGCTGTTTTTT. Protein product: CASSLATTPAGVDTGELFF.

The rearrangement uses TRBV4-1 and TRBJ2-1, with D perhaps matching TRBD1 or TRBD2 (5 bases each). V lost 1 base and J lost 6, with 13 bases in between. Germline V CDR1 and CDR2: MGHRA, YSYEKL. The CDR3 has 15 residues. CDR3 DNA sequence: TGCGCCAGCAGCCAAGCCTATGGGGACGGCAATGAGCAGTTCTTC. Its translation is CASSQAYGDGNEQFF.

This chain connects TRBV19 to TRBJ1-2; possible D gene TRBD1, 5 bases. V was cut by 6 bases and J by 2 bases, with 13 bases left in between. Germline-derived CDR1 and CDR2 are LNHDA and SQIVND (reference sequence). The CDR3 is made up of 14 amino acids. The CDR3 reads CASRPTTGNYGYTF. The CDR3 DNA follows: TGTGCCAGTAGGCCGACCACAGGAAACTATGGCTACACCTTC.

CDR3 residues: CASSTELNTEAFF. As DNA, the CDR3 is TGTGCCAGCTCTACAGAGTTGAACACTGAAGCTTTCTTT. The rearrangement joins TRBV5-4 to TRBJ1-1; unclear D gene. Germline V gene sequence: CDR1 SGHNT, CDR2 YYREEE (reference sequence). With 7 bases removed from V and 0 bases from J, the gap between germline ends came to 10 bases. The CDR3 spans 13 residues.

The V call is TRBV28, the J call TRBJ1-5; D possibly corresponds to TRBD1 (5 bases). This CDR3 is built from 13 residues. Germline CDR1 is MDHEN and CDR2 is SYDVKM. V dropped 11 bases and J dropped 2 bases, with 13 bases sitting between them. CDR3 DNA: TGTGCCTCCGCCGCGGGGGGCAATCAGCCCCAGCATTTT. Translating gives CASAAGGNQPQHF.

J is TRBJ1-2 and V is TRBV10-3; 12 nucleotides match TRBD1. Per germline, CDR1 ENHRY and CDR2 SYGVKD. This CDR3 has 16 residues. With V trimmed by 4 bases and J by 3 bases, 6 bases remained unmatched. Written as DNA, the CDR3 is TGTGCCATCAGTGGGGCGGGACAGGGGGCAGACTATGGCTACACCTTC. Protein sequence: CAISGAGQGADYGYTF.

The chain joins TRBV6-5 to TRBJ2-3; TRBD1 is a possible D gene (6 bases). The CDR3 is 10 amino acids. Trimming shortened V by 10 bases and J by 6 bases, and 8 bases separated the two germline ends. Germline V gene data show CDR1 as MNHEY and CDR2 as SVGAGI. The CDR3 coding sequence is TGTGCCATCACAGGGGATACGCAGTATTTT. Its translation: CAITGDTQYF.

The rearrangement joins TRBV10-1 to TRBJ2-2; 12 bases match TRBD2. The germline gives CDR1 WNHNN, CDR2 SYGVQD (reference sequence). Trimming took 6 bases from V and 5 from J; bases not matched to a gene: 7. The CDR3 has 16 amino acids. The CDR3 here is CASSSGLAGNTGELFF. CDR3 nucleotides: TGCGCCAGCAGCTCAGGACTAGCGGGAAATACCGGGGAGCTGTTTTTT.

This chain uses TRBV2 with TRBJ1-3; 7 nucleotides align to TRBD1. The CDR3 loop spans 14 amino acids. V lost 8 bases, J lost 3 bases, and 7 bases stayed unmatched. The V gene's germline CDR1 is SNHLY and CDR2 FYNNEI. The CDR3 sequence is CASSRDSFGNTIYF. DNA of the CDR3: TGTGCCAGCTCACGGGACAGCTTTGGAAACACCATATATTTT.

The chain uses TRBV9 and TRBJ2-4; D unclear. With 4 bases removed from V and 5 bases from J, the gap between germline ends came to 16 bases. The CDR3 loop spans 15 amino acids. Per germline, CDR1 SGDLS and CDR2 YYNGEE. This chain's CDR3 is CASSSHGSAENIQYF. The CDR3 DNA sequence: TGTGCCAGCAGCTCCCACGGAAGTGCAGAAAACATTCAGTACTTC.

CDR3 sequence: CASSERVRETQYF. The CDR3 DNA reads TGTGCCAGCAGTGAAAGGGTCCGGGAGACCCAGTACTTC. The rearrangement joins TRBV2 to TRBJ2-5; D call uncertain. The CDR3 is 13 amino acids. Germline values: CDR1 SNHLY, CDR2 FYNNEI. The ends were cut back, 2 bases at V and 5 bases at J, with 9 bases in the middle.

This chain uses TRBV2 with TRBJ1-4; D is unclear. With 3 bases removed from V and 4 bases from J, the gap between germline ends came to 15 bases. Germline V lookup: CDR1 SNHLY, CDR2 FYNNEI. This CDR3 is built from 16 residues. In nucleotides, the CDR3 is TGTGCCAGCAGTGATGGACCCTCAGGCATTAATGAAAAACTGTTTTTT. Translating it yields CASSDGPSGINEKLFF.